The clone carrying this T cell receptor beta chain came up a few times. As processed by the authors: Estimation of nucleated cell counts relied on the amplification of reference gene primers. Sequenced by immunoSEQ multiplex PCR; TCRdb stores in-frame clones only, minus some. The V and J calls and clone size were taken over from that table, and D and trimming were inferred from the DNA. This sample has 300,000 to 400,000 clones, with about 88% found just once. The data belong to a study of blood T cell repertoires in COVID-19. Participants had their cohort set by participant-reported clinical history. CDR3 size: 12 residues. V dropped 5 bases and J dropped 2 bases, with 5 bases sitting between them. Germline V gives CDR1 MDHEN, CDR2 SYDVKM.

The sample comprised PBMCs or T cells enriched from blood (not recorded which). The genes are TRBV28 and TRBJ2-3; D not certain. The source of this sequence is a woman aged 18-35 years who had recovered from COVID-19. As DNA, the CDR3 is TGTGCCAGCAGTCAGGACACAGATACGCAGTATTTT. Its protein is CASSQDTDTQYF.